This TCR beta chain was retrieved from a study of T cell repertoires in aging, cancer and after chemotherapy (dated by TCRdb to between 2018 and 2020). Looking at the study overall: The donors fell into six age groups ranging from 30 or younger to 70 or older, and each group had at least three individuals. The complete dataset included roughly 8.8 million TCR reads. The study profiled peripheral blood TCR beta repertoires from healthy donors and cancer patients to examine immunoaging and T cell reconstitution after chemotherapy. Alongside around 97 healthy donors serving as a reference group, the cohort included 200 to 250 cancer patients, of whom roughly 91 had hematological cancers and more than 110 had solid cancers. Control TCR repertoires from healthy donors were recorded across several months to years, and re-sampling revealed clear clonal overlap.

With regard to this clonotype: Its specific antigen is unknown. No base qualities exist here, and no much larger clone lies one base off it.

Findings and caveats that apply to the study as a whole: The authors noted that the repertoire data do not allow conclusions about immunological memory after chemotherapy. Untreated patients with hematological or solid cancers showed significantly lower blood TCR diversity and higher clonality than age-matched healthy donors. In both cancer cohorts, the median generation probability rose over the chemotherapy interval, which suggests that the repertoire was reconstituted through rebound thymic output. In healthy donors, the decline in TCR diversity with age was mainly due to loss of richness, whereas in cancer patients loss of evenness also played a role.

Clipping removes 5 bases from V and 12 bases from J, with 13 as the unmatched junction base count. The CDR3 contains 13 residues, cysteine and phenylalanine counted. Of all the DNA, just the CDR3 is kept, 39 bases in frame from base 1. The germline V gene (reference sequence) supplies CDR1 MNHNY and CDR2 SVGAGI. Using a mixed TRB-A/B primer pool, multiplex touch-down PCR amplified rearranged TRB sequences covering the V, D and J segments. Illumina adapters and sample indices were attached to the amplicons in two consecutive PCR reactions using Phusion HS II polymerase. Amplicons were gel-purified with the NucleoSpin Gel and PCR Clean-up kit, then checked with Qubit and an Agilent 2100 Bioanalyzer. Sequencing of libraries was carried out on an Illumina MiSeq in 600-cycle, single-indexed, paired-end runs. As for the original processing: TRB sequences were processed with MiXCR versions 2.12 and 3.0.5. A clone was defined as each unique CDR3 nucleotide sequence, and only productive sequences supported by at least two reads were kept. The repertoire metrics were Shannon diversity, evenness, clonality (calculated as one minus evenness), and diversity profiles parameterized by alpha from 0 to 5. The IGoR algorithm was used to compute generation probabilities of clones in paired pre- and post-chemotherapy samples. Using fastp at Q25 and MiXCR, TCRdb reprocessed the public reads and kept productive beta chains. All rows with the same CDR3 protein become a single entry with the most common DNA and genes. TCRdb's processing, not the authors', yielded these V and J calls. Present in this sample are 4,500 to 7,000 distinct CDR3 sequences, 38% of which were seen just once. Jointly, the top ten make up around 47% of the sample.

Genomic DNA extracted from peripheral blood, rather than sorted cells or RNA, was used as the source for amplification of TCR beta rearrangements. The origin of this receptor is a human donor in good health. Sequencing input: blood. The V and J genes are TRBV6-6 and TRBJ2-7; the junction holds 7 bases that match TRBD1. The bases read TGTGCCAGCAGTGAGTGGGACAGCCCAGCAATGTACTTC. This is translated as CASSEWDSPAMYF.